One sample yielded the 25 T cell receptor beta chains listed below, sequenced in a study. Via MiXCR, TCRdb re-called the 5' RACE reads, giving one row per CDR3 protein. Here the sample spans tens of thousands of distinct CDR3 sequences, 25% to 35% being singletons. The sequenced material came from naive CD4+ T cells sorted from blood. Regarding subset: naive CD4+ T cells, CD4+CD45RA+CD25-. The origin of the receptors is a female donor with breast cancer.

As to this clonotype: A read error may explain this, as a much larger clone is one base away. J is TRBJ1-2 and V is TRBV27, with D unresolved. Trimming left V 2 bases short and J 6 bases short, with 10 bases between. Germline V gene sequence: CDR1 MNHEY, CDR2 SMNVEV (reference sequence). The CDR3 length is 13 residues. The CDR3 sequence is CASSLMGNHGYTF. For the CDR3, the DNA is TGTGCCAGCAGTTTAATGGGGAACCATGGCTACACCTTC.

This clonotype was found a few times. The chain combines TRBV18 with TRBJ1-4, with D tentatively TRBD1 (6 bases). The V gene's germline CDR1 is KGHSH and CDR2 LQKENI. Trimming took 2 bases from V and 8 from J, leaving 9 bases between them. This CDR3 comprises 13 residues. CDR3 sequence reads: CASSPRGQEKLFF. CDR3 nucleotides: TGTGCCAGCTCACCAAGAGGACAGGAAAAACTGTTTTTT. The full variable domain, in which reference TRBV18 and TRBJ1-4 provide the parts outside the CDR3, is NAGVMQNPRHLVRRRGQEARLRCSPMKGHSHVYWYRQLPEEGLKFMVYLQKENIIDESGMPKERFSAEFPKEGPSILRIQQVVRGDSAAYFCASSPRGQEKLFFGSGTQLSVL.

This clonotype has more than one count but fewer than ten. The chain joins TRBV20-1 to TRBJ1-5; no clear D. The V end was cut by 3 bases, the J end by 2 bases, with 14 bases between. Germline V CDR1 and CDR2: DFQATT, SNEGSKA (reference sequence). This CDR3 contains 15 residues. The CDR3: CSASPPGWGNQPQHF. The DNA of the CDR3 is TGCAGTGCTAGTCCCCCGGGATGGGGCAATCAGCCCCAGCATTTT.

This clonotype was detected a few times. This chain links TRBV28 with TRBJ2-1; TRBD1 matches at 12 bases. The CDR3 has 16 amino acids. The germline gives CDR1 MDHEN, CDR2 SYDVKM. J was trimmed by 9 bases and V by 4 bases; bases with no gene match: 10. The DNA of the CDR3 is TGTGCCAGCAGTTCGAAAACCGGGACAGGGGGCCCTGAGCAGTTCTTC. It translates to CASSSKTGTGGPEQFF.

The chain uses TRBV12-5 and TRBJ2-7; no firm D call. The CDR3 sequence is 13 residues long. From germline, CDR1 is LGHNT and CDR2 FRNRAP. Trimming removed 6 bases from V and 5 bases from J, with 14 bases in between. The CDR3 DNA reads as TGTGCTAGTGGCCCGATTAAGGGTGACGAGCAGTACTTC. Translated: CASGPIKGDEQYF. Full variable domain (remainder filled in from reference TRBV12-5 and TRBJ2-7): DARVTQTPRHKVTEMGQEVTMRCQPILGHNTVFWYRQTMMQGLELLAYFRNRAPLDDSGMPKDRFSAEMPDATLATLKIQPSEPRDSAVYFCASGPIKGDEQYFGPGTRLTVT.

J is TRBJ2-5 and V is TRBV18, with 8 bases fitting TRBD1. CDR1 is KGHSH and CDR2 is LQKENI in the germline V gene. This CDR3 has 14 residues. V lost 2 bases to trimming and J lost 7 bases; unmatched junction nucleotides: 6. CDR3: CASSPEGQARTQYF. The CDR3 nucleotides read TGTGCCAGCTCACCAGAGGGACAGGCTAGGACCCAGTACTTC.

Ten or more counts support this clonotype. The chain employs TRBV28 and TRBJ2-7, with 8 positions matching TRBD1. Trimming removed 6 bases from V and 6 bases from J; junction bases left unmatched: 10. Germline CDR1 and CDR2: MDHEN and SYDVKM. This CDR3 is built from 14 residues. The CDR3 sequence: CASRPTGGWGEQYF. The DNA for the CDR3 is TGTGCCAGCAGACCAACAGGGGGTTGGGGCGAGCAGTACTTC.

This rearrangement joins TRBV6-1 to TRBJ2-5; 7 bases agree with TRBD2. With V trimmed by 2 bases and J by 1 base, 4 bases remained unmatched. The length of the CDR3 is 15 residues. CDR1 and CDR2 from the germline V gene are MNHNS and SASEGT. For the CDR3, the DNA is TGTGCCAGCAGTGAAATGTGGGGGGGCCAAGAGACCCAGTACTTC. The encoded protein is CASSEMWGGQETQYF.

This clonotype qualifies as medium-sized (0.01 to 0.1%). The chain combines TRBV5-1 with TRBJ2-1; the match to TRBD2 covers 12 bases. The CDR3 runs 15 residues. The J segment lost 7 bases and the V segment lost 2 bases, leaving 4 bases of the junction unmatched. Germline V lookup: CDR1 SGHRS, CDR2 YFSETQ. CDR3 in amino acids: CASSLGLAGINEQFF. DNA for the CDR3: TGCGCCAGCAGCTTAGGACTAGCGGGGATTAATGAGCAGTTCTTC.

The rearrangement links TRBV12-3 or TRBV12-4 to TRBJ2-1; the match to TRBD1 covers 8 bases. V shed 6 bases and J 3 bases; nucleotides not matched to a gene: 10. This CDR3 is 16 amino acids long. The CDR3 DNA reads TGTGCCAGCAGCCCCCCGGACAGGGTCGGCTACAATGAGCAGTTCTTC. Translated, it gives CASSPPDRVGYNEQFF.

This chain connects TRBV9 to TRBJ1-3, with 9 bases identical to TRBD1. CDR3 length: 16 amino acids. CDR1 and CDR2 (germline): SGDLS, YYNGEE. V was clipped by 4 bases and J by 2 bases; unmatched bases: 7. The CDR3: CASSPGQGLPGNTIYF. In nucleotides, the CDR3 is TGTGCCAGCAGCCCAGGACAGGGGTTACCTGGAAACACCATATATTTT.

The gene calls are TRBV20-1 and TRBJ2-4, with a weak D call TRBD2 (6 bases). CDR1 DFQATT and CDR2 SNEGSKA come from the germline V gene (reference sequence). This CDR3 spans 14 amino acids. V lost 4 bases and J 1 base, leaving 11 bases between the germline ends. For the CDR3, the DNA is TGCAGTGCTACACCGGGAGTGGCCAAAAACATTCAGTACTTC. This sequence encodes CSATPGVAKNIQYF.

This clonotype was detected a few times. This chain uses TRBV20-1 with TRBJ2-6; 8 bases map to TRBD1. The CDR3 extends over 16 amino acids. CDR1 and CDR2 from the germline V gene are DFQATT and SNEGSKA (reference sequence). With V trimmed by 0 bases and J by 2 bases, 3 bases remained unmatched. The CDR3 nucleotides read TGCAGTGCTAGAGATCCAGGGGGCGCTGGGGCCAACGTCCTGACTTTC. It encodes CSARDPGGAGANVLTF.

There are a few counts of this clonotype. The genes are TRBV20-1 and TRBJ2-2; TRBD2 matches at 8 bases. V lost 1 base and J lost 4; bases outside the gene matches: 5. Germline assignment: CDR1 DFQATT and CDR2 SNEGSKA (reference sequence). This CDR3 region has 15 residues. This CDR3 is CSARVGGRTTGELFF. The CDR3 coding sequence is TGCAGTGCTAGAGTGGGCGGGAGGACCACCGGGGAGCTGTTTTTT.

This clonotype has more than one count but fewer than ten. This chain links TRBV30 with TRBJ2-7; TRBD1 matches 7 bases. The CDR3 runs to 11 residues. CDR1 and CDR2 (germline): GTSNPN, SVGIG (reference sequence). V was pared by 8 bases and J by 3 bases, with 4 bases of the junction left unmatched. The CDR3 sequence is CAGYRGYEQYF. The DNA of the CDR3 is TGTGCCGGTTACAGGGGCTACGAGCAGTACTTC.

Worth noting for this clonotype: At one end the junction does not follow the germline gene, possibly because of a read error. The genes are TRBV6-6 and TRBJ1-6; D is unresolved. The CDR3 is made up of 19 amino acids. The germline gives CDR1 MNHNY, CDR2 SVGAGI (reference sequence). The CDR3 sequence is CASSFLRKSTNFYNSPLHF. In nucleotides, the CDR3 is TGTGCCAGCAGTTTTCTCAGAAAAAGTACCAACTTCTATAACTCACCCCTCCACTTT.

Points on this clonotype: One base away lies a much larger clone, so this may be a sequencing read error. The V gene is TRBV10-3, the J gene TRBJ2-1, with D perhaps matching TRBD2 (6 bases). The CDR3 has 15 residues. The V and J ends lost 9 bases and 8 bases respectively, with 23 bases between them. The germline V gene encodes CDR1 ENHRY and CDR2 SYGVKD. The CDR3 region is CAIGPEGLSYDEQFF. CDR3 in DNA: TGTGCCATAGGGCCGGAGGGGCTTTCTTACGATGAGCAGTTCTTC.

In this sample, this clonotype turned up a few times. The chain combines TRBV14 with TRBJ2-5, with unresolved D. The germline gives CDR1 SGHDN, CDR2 FVKESK. The V gene lost 1 base and the J gene lost 5 bases, with 8 bases spanning the gap. The CDR3 is 13 amino acids. The CDR3 bases are TGTGCCAGCAGCCAAGTCAAGTGGGAGACCCAGTACTTC. Its protein is CASSQVKWETQYF.

J is TRBJ2-1 and V is TRBV4-2; D is uncertain. The CDR3 covers 16 residues. Germline CDR1 is LGHNA and CDR2 is YNFKEQ. V was clipped by 1 base and J by 4 bases, with 14 bases between them. The CDR3 coding sequence is TGTGCCAGCAGCCAAGGTTCCAGCGATCTATACAATGAGCAGTTCTTC. Translation: CASSQGSSDLYNEQFF.

The table lists this clonotype with a few counts. The chain is built from TRBV28 and TRBJ1-1; a weak D match, TRBD1 (5 bases). Germline V gene sequence: CDR1 MDHEN, CDR2 SYDVKM. The CDR3 covers 14 residues. Trimming removed 6 bases from V and 6 bases from J, with 17 bases in between. For the CDR3, the DNA is TGTGCCAGCAGACGTTACGGGGGTGAGGCTGAAGCTTTCTTT. Translated: CASRRYGGEAEAFF.

The chain recombines TRBV27 with TRBJ2-1; D remains unclear. The ends were cut back, 5 bases at V and 0 bases at J, with 8 bases in the middle. CDR1 and CDR2 (germline): MNHEY, SMNVEV (reference sequence). The CDR3 is 14 amino acids. The DNA for the CDR3 is TGTGCCAGCAGTCCGGGTCGCTCCTACAATGAGCAGTTCTTC. Its protein is CASSPGRSYNEQFF.

This chain joins TRBV15 and TRBJ1-1; 9 bases map to TRBD1. This CDR3 has 16 amino acids. The germline V gene encodes CDR1 LNHNV and CDR2 YYDKDF (reference sequence). The J segment lost 3 bases and the V segment lost 5 bases, leaving 10 bases of the junction unmatched. This chain's CDR3 is CATSARGQGMDTEAFF. The CDR3 nucleotides read TGTGCCACCAGCGCAAGGGGACAGGGAATGGACACTGAAGCTTTCTTT.

The rearrangement uses TRBV6-2 or TRBV6-3 and TRBJ2-3; 10 bases match TRBD2. V shed 7 bases and J 3 bases; nucleotides not matched to a gene: 10. CDR1 and CDR2 from the germline V gene are MNHEY and SVGEGT. The CDR3 totals 16 residues. CDR3 sequence: CASNTPSGSATDTQYF. CDR3 bases: TGTGCCAGCAACACTCCTAGCGGGAGCGCAACAGATACGCAGTATTTT.

The chain joins TRBV7-6 to TRBJ2-6; the D gene is possibly TRBD1 (6 bases). The germline V gene encodes CDR1 SGHVS and CDR2 FNYEAQ. The length of the CDR3 is 15 residues. V lost 2 bases and J lost 4, with 9 bases in between. The CDR3 coding sequence is TGTGCCAGCAGCTTACAGGGGTTAGGGGCCAACGTCCTGACTTTC. Its protein product is CASSLQGLGANVLTF.

Here the CDR3 reads CASSLEGLKFSGNTIYF. Here the CDR3 DNA reads TGTGCCAGCAGCTTAGAAGGGTTGAAGTTCTCTGGAAACACCATATATTTT. The chain joins TRBV7-2 to TRBJ1-3; D ambiguous. The CDR3 sequence is 17 residues long. Germline V gene lookup returns CDR1 SGHTA and CDR2 FQGNSA. The ends were cut back, 1 base at V and 0 bases at J, with 13 bases in the middle.